This TCR beta chain was obtained from a study of Graves' ophthalmopathy and Graves' hyperthyroidism. Broader study findings: Most clonotypes expanded in thyroid above 0.001 frequency were present in blood too. Built on 13 signatures, a model told ophthalmopathy apart from stable hyperthyroidism with around 90% sensitivity and around 80% specificity.

In this sample, this clonotype turned up many times. Its antigen is currently unknown. A duration under 3 months, NOSPECS ≥4, CAS ≥3 and moderate-to-severe activity characterized the donors with ophthalmopathy. Uncontrolled infections, pregnancy, lactation or other autoimmune diseases led to patient exclusion. The CDR3 extends over 16 amino acids. Trimming took 5 bases from V and 0 from J; bases not matched to a gene: 6. Germline lookup yields CDR1 MDHEN and CDR2 SYDVKM. TCR beta CDR3 regions were amplified from RNA transcripts. In the first round, RT-PCR was carried out with HTBI primers, and a multiplex PCR formed the second round. TCRdb called the multiplex PCR reads again in MiXCR, with one record for every CDR3 protein. The sample holds about 500,000 distinct CDR3 sequences, roughly an eighth seen once.

This clonotype was obtained from a woman in her thirties with Graves' ophthalmopathy. The rearrangement uses TRBV28 and TRBJ1-5, with 8 bases matching TRBD1. The sequenced sample consisted of blood. The CDR3 coding sequence is TGTGCCAGCAGTCCGGGCGGACAGGGTAGCAATCAGCCCCAGCATTTT. This translates into CASSPGGQGSNQPQHF.